The present TCR beta chain was sequenced within a study of T cell repertoires in cytomegalovirus infection (dated by TCRdb to between 2018 and 2021). At the level of the whole study: Donor HLA type was relevant to the analysis, as public TCR beta signatures indicated carriage of CMV infection together with the matching HLA type. Study-wide conclusions, independent of this receptor: In both this cohort and an independent cohort of several hundred donors, the cumulative frequency of public TCR beta family members distinguished carriers of CMV infection plus the relevant HLA type. The ex vivo response was dominated by HLA-C-restricted CMV-specific TCR beta clonotypes, and the single most frequent clonotype in two of eight donors was supplied by these HLA-C-restricted clonotypes.

The sample was run on an Illumina HiSeq 1500. The public reads were run again by TCRdb, first through fastp at Q25 and then through MiXCR, and only productive beta chains were kept. Under each unique CDR3 protein, matching rows form one entry showing the most common genes and DNA. For this sample there are 300,000 to 450,000 distinct CDR3 sequences; around 18% appear just once. Approximately 10% of the sample comes from the top ten. Concerning this clonotype itself: This clone's antigen is unknown. Base-call qualities are not available, and no considerably larger clone is one nucleotide away.

From V the trimming removes 7 bases and from J it removes 3 bases, while the gene matches leave 9 bases of the junction unaccounted for. Including cysteine and phenylalanine, the CDR3 has 15 amino acids. The sequence is cut down to CDR3 DNA, 45 bases in frame from base 1. The germline V gene supplies CDR1 SQVTM and CDR2 ANQGSEA. This receptor was identified in a human donor in good health (CMV status not recorded). Some clones in this sample may be carry-over from other donors' samples. Material: PBMCs. The rearrangement combines TRBV29-1 with TRBJ2-2; 9 central nucleotides agree with TRBD1. The CDR3 protein: CSGPRDREDTGELFF. The DNA is as follows: TGCAGCGGACCCCGGGACAGGGAGGACACCGGGGAGCTGTTTTTT.